This T cell receptor (beta chain) was observed in a study of cytomegalovirus exposure and HLA in healthy donors. Across the whole study: In an early release, HLA-typed donors contributed approximately 82 million unique TCR sequences.

The primer mix had 60 Vbeta and 13 Jbeta primers. Assay used: immunoSEQ multiplex PCR; TCRdb lists only in-frame clones, some missing. The data hold approximately 200,000 clones, with around 85% observed a single time. Germline V gives CDR1 GTSNPN, CDR2 SVGIG (reference sequence). With 0 bases removed from V and 11 bases from J, the gap between germline ends came to 13 bases. CDR3 length: 12 residues. The material sequenced was PBMCs. The chain couples TRBV30 to TRBJ1-1; tentatively, D is TRBD1 (5 bases). The sequence was obtained from a girl aged 2-10 years in good health and CMV-seronegative. The chain's CDR3 is CAWSVLGRVAFF. In DNA form, the CDR3 reads TGTGCCTGGAGTGTACTCGGCAGGGTGGCTTTCTTT.